This T cell receptor (beta chain) originates from a study of shared T cell receptors in the human thymus (dated by TCRdb to about 2021). Turning to the overall study: The study investigated the way shared, self-reactive T-cell receptor alpha chains are produced in the human thymus.

The library was made by the immunoSEQ multiplex PCR assay. TCRdb stores this immuneACCESS table with in-frame sequences only. Part of the clones is absent; in the studies checked, under half of the shortfall reflects unresolved V genes, and no reason is known for the rest. The sample table shows 630,000 or so clones, and around 87% are seen once. The ten top clones hold under 0.01% of the sample. Notes on this clone: Its antigen remains unidentified. The input lacks base qualities; no much larger clone sits a single base away.

These data were likewise used in another study, on human thymus T cells. Per that second paper: Immunologically healthy infants undergoing open corrective cardiac surgery for congenital heart defects in Finland were used as donors. Thymus tissue was obtained as surgical resects removed during corrective cardiac surgery. Usage of V and J gene segments appeared to be biased in both the thymic and the peripheral blood repertoires. The related research reported highly overlapping thymic TCR repertoires among unrelated individuals. The study used under 10 infant thymus samples plus four related peripheral blood samples to characterize TCR alpha and beta repertoires. The cohort included several male and a couple of female infants, with donor ages spanning 7 to 244 days. Thymocytes were released mechanically from tissue and stored at -70 °C as pellets of roughly 8.5-32 million cells. Genomic DNA was extracted from frozen cell pellets with a QIAsymphony instrument. The immunoSEQ multiplex PCR assay was used to amplify the TCRB and TCRAD loci from a standardized amount of quality-controlled genomic DNA. Amplicons spanned the V(D)J region at a length sufficient to cover the CDR3 and identify V and J genes. The amplicons were sequenced on an Illumina platform via the commercial immunoSEQ service. Primer bias and sequencing errors were corrected as previously described, and TCRAD and TCRB definitions were based on the IMGT database. immunoSEQ Analyzer 3.0 and VDJTools were used for repertoire analysis, which covered basic statistics, V/J segment usage, diversity estimates, rarefaction and pairwise overlap. Chao1, ChaoE, Efron-Thisted, Shannon and inverse Simpson indices were used to estimate diversity, which was also estimated on datasets down-sampled to the smallest sample. Repertoire overlap was assessed by strict matching of CDR3 nucleotide sequence, V gene and J gene, and clustering was done by Jaccard-based multidimensional scaling. On average, thymus samples gave 750,000 to 950,000 unique TCRB clonotypes, whereas blood samples gave about 92,000.

Sequences were obtained from thymocytes. The sequence was obtained from a boy under three years old with a congenital heart defect. Donor details come from another sample of the same person, matched by shared clones.

The CDR3 has the sequence CASSYAEWRPEAFF. The nucleotide sequence is given as TGTGCCAGCAGTTACGCCGAATGGCGGCCTGAAGCTTTCTTT. The receptor chain draws on TRBV6-6 and TRBJ1-1; no D segment can be confidently identified. Including the terminal cysteine and phenylalanine, the CDR3 comprises 14 residues. Only the CDR3 DNA is retained, 42 bases long and in frame from the first base. Via the germline V gene (reference sequence), CDR1 is MNHNY and CDR2 SVGAGI. Trimming takes 2 bases from V and 6 bases from J, and the germline ends sit 13 bases apart.